This T cell receptor beta chain was captured by sequencing in a study of PD-L1 blockade in urothelial cancer. Between the trimmed V and J ends, which lost 1 base and 3 bases, there was a span of 6 bases. In germline, CDR1 is SGHVS, CDR2 FQNEAQ. The CDR3 loop spans 13 amino acids. Using immunoSEQ multiplex PCR, the repertoire was profiled, and TCRdb retains in-frame clones only, with some absent. The sample has 50,000 or so clones, over 75% seen once. The TCR sequence derives from a man aged 35 to 55 with urothelial cancer. The chain uses TRBV7-8 and TRBJ2-5; D uncertain. The starting material was PBMCs, obtained around atezolizumab (anti-PD-L1) treatment. The CDR3 DNA follows: TGTGCCAGCAGCTTAGAATATGAAGAGACCCAGTACTTC. It encodes CASSLEYEETQYF. The full variable domain, in which reference TRBV7-8 and TRBJ2-5 provide the parts outside the CDR3, is GAGVSQSPRYKVAKRGQDVALRCDPISGHVSLFWYQQALGQGPEFLTYFQNEAQLDKSGLPSDRFFAERPEGSVSTLKIQRTQQEDSAVYLCASSLEYEETQYFGPGTRLLVL.